These 18 T cell receptor beta chains were all obtained from the same sample, sequenced in a study of type 1 regulatory T cells. Each CDR3 protein gets one entry after TCRdb re-called the reads with MiXCR. The sample yields tens of thousands of distinct CDR3 sequences, 9% to 15% seen once. No cognate antigen is known for these TCRs. Sequencing was carried out using cultured non-Tr1 T cells, either the whole culture or a sorted T cell fraction (not recorded which). The receptors shown here come from a human donor in good health.

This clonotype was counted many times. The chain has TRBV12-3 or TRBV12-4 and TRBJ2-5, with a weak D call TRBD1 (5 bases). The CDR3 has 13 residues. The V gene lost 3 bases and the J gene lost 3 bases, with 8 bases spanning the gap. The CDR3 reads CASSFAGKETQYF. CDR3 nucleotide sequence: TGTGCCAGCAGTTTTGCAGGGAAAGAGACCCAGTACTTC.

The chain carries TRBV5-1 and TRBJ2-1; D gene unclear. The CDR3 is made up of 14 amino acids. V lost 0 bases and J lost 9, with 13 bases in between. Germline V lookup: CDR1 SGHRS, CDR2 YFSETQ. In DNA, the CDR3 is TGCGCCAGCAGCTTGGCGACGTCGGACGGTGAGCAGTTCTTC. This gives the protein CASSLATSDGEQFF.

In this sample, this clonotype turned up many times. This CDR3 is CASSQTRDNNEQFF. The CDR3 DNA is TGTGCCAGCAGCCAAACCCGGGACAACAATGAGCAGTTCTTC. The J gene is TRBJ2-1, the V gene TRBV4-2; D is perhaps TRBD1 (6 bases). With 2 bases removed from V and 5 bases from J, the gap between germline ends came to 10 bases. The V gene's germline CDR1 is LGHNA and CDR2 YNFKEQ. The CDR3 has 14 amino acids.

The sample holds many counts of this clonotype. This chain connects TRBV20-1 to TRBJ1-2; D ambiguous. The germline V and J ends were trimmed by 3 bases and 12 bases, with 8 bases remaining between them. Per the germline V gene, CDR1 is DFQATT and CDR2 is SNEGSKA (reference sequence). The CDR3 sequence is 9 residues long. The CDR3 DNA reads TGCAGTGCTAGTAAGGGCGACACCTTC. Translating gives CSASKGDTF.

Note on this clonotype: The junction departs from the called germline gene at one end, perhaps through a read error. The chain uses TRBV5-1 and TRBJ2-5; the D is unclear. Per the germline V gene, CDR1 is SGHRS and CDR2 is YFSETQ. The CDR3 is 13 residues long. CDR3 sequence (DNA): TGCGCCAACAGCTCCAGCAACGGGGAGACCCAGTACTTC. Its protein is CANSSSNGETQYF.

A few counts support this clonotype. V and J are TRBV20-1 and TRBJ2-3; D is ambiguous. The V and J ends lost 6 bases and 2 bases respectively, with 15 bases between them. This CDR3 has 14 residues. The germline gives CDR1 DFQATT, CDR2 SNEGSKA (reference sequence). As DNA, the CDR3 is TGCAGTGCGTTAAGGGCACAATACACAGATACGCAGTATTTT. Translated, it gives CSALRAQYTDTQYF.

This clonotype was recorded at least ten times. V and J are TRBV7-3 and TRBJ2-1, with 8 bases lining up with TRBD2. V dropped 1 base and J dropped 7; count of bases not matched to a gene: 6. Germline CDR1 and CDR2: SGHTA and FQGTGA. This CDR3 contains 15 residues. CDR3 in amino acids: CASSLSGTRVNEQFF. In nucleotides, the CDR3 is TGTGCCAGCAGCTTAAGCGGGACTAGGGTTAATGAGCAGTTCTTC. Drawing the rest from reference TRBV7-3 and TRBJ2-1, the complete variable domain is GAGVSQTPSNKVTEKGKYVELRCDPISGHTALYWYRQSLGQGPEFLIYFQGTGAADDSGLPNDRFFAVRPEGSVSTLKIQRTERGDSAVYLCASSLSGTRVNEQFFGPGTRLTVL.

This clonotype was recorded many times. The CDR3 bases are TGTGCCAGCAGCTTTTCAGAGAGCACAGATACGCAGTATTTT. Encoded protein: CASSFSESTDTQYF. The chain has TRBV7-2 and TRBJ2-3; unclear D gene. CDR1 is SGHTA and CDR2 is FQGNSA in the germline V gene. The CDR3 spans 14 residues. The V end was cut by 3 bases, the J end by 0 bases, with 7 bases between.

The table lists this clonotype with many counts. The rearrangement links TRBV7-3 to TRBJ2-6, with D possibly being TRBD2 (6 bases). CDR3 size: 13 residues. V was pared by 7 bases and J by 4 bases, with 8 bases between. The germline CDR1 and CDR2 sequences are SGHTA and FQGTGA. Written as DNA, the CDR3 is TGTGCCAGCATGGGAGGAGGGGCCAACGTCCTGACTTTC. This gives the protein CASMGGGANVLTF.

This clonotype was counted ten times or more. This chain joins TRBV27 and TRBJ2-3; D is possibly TRBD1 (5 bases). V was shortened by 3 bases and J by 1 base, with 8 bases between the two germline ends. CDR1 MNHEY and CDR2 SMNVEV come from the germline V gene (reference sequence). CDR3 size: 14 residues. CDR3 nucleotides: TGTGCCAGCAGTTTCAGCAGGGGCACAGATACGCAGTATTTT. It is translated as CASSFSRGTDTQYF.

This clonotype was detected many times. The gene calls are TRBV20-1 and TRBJ2-5; D call uncertain. The CDR3 covers 17 residues. Germline V gene lookup returns CDR1 DFQATT and CDR2 SNEGSKA (reference sequence). The V and J ends lost 3 bases and 4 bases respectively, with 24 bases between them. CDR3: CSASIGSRQAWGETQYF. The CDR3 DNA follows: TGCAGTGCTAGTATAGGGTCCAGGCAGGCGTGGGGAGAGACCCAGTACTTC.

This clonotype was seen many times. The V call is TRBV10-3, the J call TRBJ1-6, with D possibly being TRBD1 (6 bases). The germline gives CDR1 ENHRY, CDR2 SYGVKD. The CDR3 length is 13 residues. V shed 6 bases and J shed 5 bases, with 8 bases lying between them. The CDR3 spells CAIRPGDNSPLHF. The CDR3 DNA is TGTGCCATCAGGCCAGGGGATAATTCACCCCTCCACTTT.

This clonotype was observed a few times. This chain links TRBV4-1 with TRBJ1-4; possibly TRBD1 for D (5 bases). This CDR3 is built from 15 residues. The V and J ends lost 0 bases and 6 bases respectively, with 11 bases between them. From germline, CDR1 is MGHRA and CDR2 YSYEKL. The CDR3 loop reads CASSQDQGGYEKLFF. In nucleotides, the CDR3 is TGCGCCAGCAGCCAAGATCAGGGAGGCTATGAAAAACTGTTTTTT.

This clonotype was recorded a few times. The genes are TRBV20-1 and TRBJ2-5; weak D call: TRBD2 (6 bases). The CDR3 is made up of 17 amino acids. Looked up from germline, CDR1 is DFQATT and CDR2 is SNEGSKA (reference sequence). Between the trimmed V and J ends, which lost 5 bases and 7 bases, there was a span of 29 bases. CDR3 amino acids: CSAGGFLRGGVGGTQYF. The CDR3 DNA sequence: TGCAGTGCTGGGGGGTTCTTGCGAGGAGGAGTCGGGGGGACCCAGTACTTC.

This chain links TRBV11-3 with TRBJ2-1; either TRBD1 or TRBD2 may fit D (5 bases each). CDR3 length: 14 amino acids. Germline CDR1 is SGHNT and CDR2 is YENEEA. V lost 4 bases, J lost 9 bases, and 16 bases lay in between. The CDR3 here is CASSSGAEGGEQFF. CDR3 DNA sequence: TGTGCCAGCAGCTCCGGGGCGGAAGGAGGTGAGCAGTTCTTC.

This chain joins TRBV7-3 and TRBJ2-1, with D perhaps TRBD2 (5 bases). V was cut by 1 base and J by 4 bases, with 11 bases left in between. This CDR3 region has 15 residues. Germline V gene sequence: CDR1 SGHTA, CDR2 FQGTGA. CDR3 nucleotide sequence: TGTGCCAGCAGCTTAATGGCGGGTGCATACAATGAGCAGTTCTTC. As protein: CASSLMAGAYNEQFF.

This clonotype has at least ten counts. The CDR3 loop reads CASSAGLVDEQFF. For the CDR3, the DNA is TGTGCCAGCAGCGCCGGACTAGTGGATGAGCAGTTCTTC. V gene TRBV9 combines with J gene TRBJ2-1; 7 positions agree with TRBD2. This CDR3 has 13 residues. The germline CDR1 and CDR2 sequences are SGDLS and YYNGEE. The V gene end was trimmed by 3 bases and the J gene end by 8 bases; junction bases not matched to a gene: 5.

In this sample, this clonotype turned up a few times. CDR3 nucleotides: TGTGCCAGCAGCCCCGCAAGGGGACGCACAGATACGCAGTATTTT. Protein product: CASSPARGRTDTQYF. V gene TRBV7-3 combines with J gene TRBJ2-3, with D perhaps being TRBD1 or TRBD2 (5 bases each). Trimming took off 5 bases at V and 1 base at J, with 13 bases between the two ends. The CDR3 sequence is 15 residues long. CDR1 SGHTA and CDR2 FQGTGA come from the germline V gene. The variable domain in full, with the rest retrieved from reference TRBV7-3 and TRBJ2-3, is GAGVSQTPSNKVTEKGKYVELRCDPISGHTALYWYRQSLGQGPEFLIYFQGTGAADDSGLPNDRFFAVRPEGSVSTLKIQRTERGDSAVYLCASSPARGRTDTQYFGPGTRLTVL.